The rows below give T cell receptor beta chains drawn from one sample of a study of T cells after yellow fever vaccination. Each CDR3 protein gets one entry after TCRdb re-called the 5' RACE reads with MiXCR. The table lists hundreds of thousands of distinct CDR3 sequences, 8.7% of them singletons. The sequences come from CD4+ T cells sorted from PBMCs, collected 5 days after the yellow fever booster vaccination. Source of these receptors: a man between 18 and 29 years old who received the YFV17D yellow fever vaccine. The CDR3 runs from the conserved cysteine through the conserved F or W. Fields, in order: V gene, J gene, D gene, clone size, CDR3 protein, CDR3 DNA. A D gene is named only where the DNA matches it firmly. Clone size is stated in some rows and not others, as once, few, many or a class when expanded.

TRBV12-3/TRBV12-4	TRBJ1-5	-	few	CASGSGTLNQPQHF	TGTGCCAGCGGAAGCGGGACACTCAATCAGCCCCAGCATTTT
TRBV6-1	TRBJ1-5	-	few	CASSGIRDQPQHF	TGTGCCAGCAGTGGGATAAGGGATCAGCCCCAGCATTTT
TRBV20-1	TRBJ1-2	-	-	CSAPGGEEWEWDYGYTF	TGCAGTGCTCCGGGGGGGGAGGAATGGGAATGGGACTATGGCTACACCTTC
TRBV4-2	TRBJ2-2	-	-	CASSQDPGGNTGELFF	TGTGCCAGCAGCCAAGACCCTGGCGGGAACACCGGGGAGCTGTTTTTT
TRBV29-1	TRBJ2-3	TRBD1	many	CSVPRTGGYTDTQYF	TGCAGCGTTCCGCGGACAGGGGGTTACACAGATACGCAGTATTTT
TRBV5-1	TRBJ2-5	TRBD2	few	CASRLLAGGGETQYF	TGCGCCAGCAGATTGCTAGCGGGGGGCGGAGAGACCCAGTACTTC
TRBV10-3	TRBJ2-7	-	-	CAISPGSYEQYF	TGTGCCATCAGTCCAGGGAGCTACGAGCAGTACTTC
TRBV5-1	TRBJ1-3	-	few	CASSAAGRGNTIYF	TGCGCCAGCAGCGCGGCGGGGCGAGGAAACACCATATATTTT
TRBV20-1	TRBJ2-5	-	-	CSARDPRQMGAGTQYF	TGCAGTGCTAGAGACCCCCGACAGATGGGAGCGGGGACCCAGTACTTC
TRBV12-3/TRBV12-4	TRBJ2-1	-	few	CAIVVGSSYNEQFF	TGTGCCATTGTAGTGGGGAGCTCCTACAATGAGCAGTTCTTC
TRBV5-8	TRBJ1-1	-	few	CASSLELGHQVEAFF	TGTGCCAGCAGCTTGGAGTTGGGACACCAGGTTGAAGCTTTCTTT
TRBV20-1	TRBJ2-7	-	many	CSAPNRDGADEQYF	TGCAGTGCCCCCAACAGGGACGGTGCCGACGAGCAGTACTTC
TRBV11-2	TRBJ2-1	TRBD2	once	CASISSGGVYEQFF	TGTGCCAGCATCAGTAGCGGGGGGGTTTATGAGCAGTTCTTC
TRBV14	TRBJ2-1	-	-	CASSSVLGPGEQFF	TGTGCCAGCAGCTCTGTCTTAGGGCCGGGTGAGCAGTTCTTC
TRBV5-5	TRBJ1-1	-	many	CASSMLGRTEAFF	TGTGCCAGCAGCATGCTGGGGCGGACTGAAGCTTTCTTT
TRBV4-3	TRBJ2-3	-	many	CASSRQVGISSTPDTQYF	TGCGCCAGCAGCCGACAAGTTGGGATATCGAGCACGCCAGATACGCAGTATTTT
TRBV6-2/TRBV6-3	TRBJ2-1	TRBD1	many	CASSPFGQGTGEQFF	TGTGCCAGCAGCCCCTTCGGACAGGGAACGGGTGAGCAGTTCTTC
TRBV4-2	TRBJ1-4	-	many	CASSQDLRRAATNEKLFF	TGTGCCAGCAGCCAAGATCTTAGAAGGGCTGCAACTAATGAAAAACTGTTTTTT
TRBV6-5	TRBJ1-4	-	many	CASSYSFEGQREKLFF	TGTGCCAGCAGTTACTCTTTTGAGGGGCAGAGAGAAAAACTGTTTTTT
TRBV10-3	TRBJ1-1	TRBD1	-	CAIRRGMRTGSMNTEAFF	TGTGCCATCAGGAGGGGAATGAGGACAGGCTCCATGAACACTGAAGCTTTCTTT
TRBV19	TRBJ1-1	-	-	CASSARGPNTEAFF	TGTGCCAGTAGTGCCCGGGGACCGAACACTGAAGCTTTCTTT
TRBV7-2	TRBJ2-1	TRBD2	few	CASSSTSGPYNEQFF	TGTGCCAGCAGCTCCACTAGCGGGCCCTACAATGAGCAGTTCTTC
TRBV10-3	TRBJ2-1	-	-	CAISPRTVEQFF	TGTGCCATCAGTCCCCGGACCGTAGAGCAGTTCTTC
TRBV24-1	TRBJ1-5	-	-	CATSDLLESANQPQHF	TGTGCCACCAGTGATTTGTTGGAGAGCGCCAATCAGCCCCAGCATTTT
TRBV27	TRBJ2-7	-	-	CASSLQSRGAAYAYEQYF	TGTGCCAGCAGTTTACAATCCCGCGGGGCAGCCTATGCCTACGAGCAGTACTTC
TRBV6-5	TRBJ1-1	-	-	CASSYSGHPNTEAFF	TGTGCCAGCAGTTACTCAGGACACCCAAACACTGAAGCTTTCTTT
TRBV6-5	TRBJ2-3	-	-	CASTRGPTADTQYF	TGTGCCAGCACCCGGGGGCCGACTGCGGATACGCAGTATTTT
TRBV7-8	TRBJ2-2	TRBD1	few	CASSRRDRTNTGELFF	TGTGCCAGCAGCCGAAGGGACAGGACGAACACCGGGGAGCTGTTTTTT
TRBV12-3/TRBV12-4	TRBJ2-2	-	-	CASSPTRVDTGELFF	TGTGCCAGCAGTCCGACGAGGGTGGACACCGGGGAGCTGTTTTTT
TRBV7-3	TRBJ2-3	-	few	CASSLGAGVDTDTQYF	TGTGCCAGCAGCTTAGGGGCTGGGGTTGACACAGATACGCAGTATTTT
TRBV20-1	TRBJ1-5	-	few	CSARTGAAGQPQHF	TGCAGTGCCCGGACGGGGGCGGCGGGTCAGCCCCAGCATTTT
TRBV15	TRBJ2-5	-	few	CATSSHPGDYQETQYF	TGTGCCACCAGCAGCCATCCAGGGGACTACCAAGAGACCCAGTACTTC
TRBV10-3	TRBJ2-2	-	many	CAISESRQGWTGELFF	TGTGCCATCAGTGAGTCGCGGCAGGGATGGACCGGGGAGCTGTTTTTT
TRBV19	TRBJ2-5	-	-	CASSKGTETQYF	TGTGCCAGTAGTAAGGGTACGGAGACCCAGTACTTC
TRBV6-5	TRBJ1-4	-	many	CASSRRPVDEKLFF	TGTGCCAGCAGCCGCCGCCCGGTCGATGAAAAACTGTTTTTT
TRBV24-1	TRBJ1-3	-	-	CATSDSYSSGNTIYF	TGTGCCACCAGTGATTCGTACTCTTCTGGAAACACCATATATTTT
TRBV7-2	TRBJ1-5	-	-	CASSLVVGYDAPQHF	TGTGCCAGCAGCTTAGTCGTAGGGTACGATGCGCCCCAGCATTTT
TRBV12-3/TRBV12-4	TRBJ1-5	-	many	CASSLESGESNQPQHF	TGTGCCAGCAGTTTAGAGTCCGGGGAGTCAAATCAGCCCCAGCATTTT
TRBV9	TRBJ2-2	-	few	CASSARTANTGELFF	TGTGCCAGCAGCGCGAGGACGGCGAACACCGGGGAGCTGTTTTTT
TRBV5-1	TRBJ2-5	-	-	CASSLGIDGTQYF	TGCGCCAGCAGCTTGGGAATAGATGGGACCCAGTACTTC
TRBV25-1	TRBJ2-5	-	-	CASSEIYRALETQYF	TGTGCCAGCAGTGAAATTTACAGGGCCTTAGAGACCCAGTACTTC
TRBV11-2	TRBJ1-2	-	-	CASSSMRGRGGYTF	TGTGCCAGCAGCTCCATGCGGGGGAGGGGTGGCTACACCTTC
TRBV18	TRBJ1-1	-	few	CASSPPLGLEAFF	TGTGCCAGCTCACCACCGCTCGGCCTTGAAGCTTTCTTT
TRBV6-5	TRBJ2-7	-	-	CASSYAQSSYEQYF	TGTGCCAGCAGTTACGCCCAGAGCTCCTACGAGCAGTACTTC
TRBV5-1	TRBJ1-1	-	-	CASSLASNLNTEAFF	TGCGCCAGCAGCTTGGCCTCGAACCTGAACACTGAAGCTTTCTTT
TRBV20-1	TRBJ2-5	-	-	CSAPGFGGQQETQYF	TGCAGTGCGCCGGGCTTCGGCGGACAGCAAGAGACCCAGTACTTC
TRBV11-2	TRBJ1-2	-	once	CASSLGLGVKRVANYGYTF	TGTGCCAGCAGCTTAGGGCTGGGTGTAAAACGGGTTGCTAACTATGGCTACACCTTC
TRBV29-1	TRBJ1-5	TRBD1	few	CSVAAGGGNQPQHF	TGCAGCGTTGCTGCAGGGGGCGGCAATCAGCCCCAGCATTTT
TRBV12-5	TRBJ1-2	TRBD1	few	CATMGQGDYGYTF	TGTGCTACCATGGGACAGGGGGACTATGGCTACACCTTC
TRBV5-4	TRBJ2-3	-	-	CASSLGTTKAGDTQYF	TGTGCCAGCAGCCTAGGGACGACAAAGGCCGGAGATACGCAGTATTTT
TRBV7-3	TRBJ2-7	-	few	CASSLKAGVEQYF	TGTGCCAGCAGCTTAAAGGCCGGCGTCGAGCAGTACTTC
TRBV7-2	TRBJ1-1	TRBD1	-	CASSWGSDKTTDRENTEAFF	TGTGCCAGCAGTTGGGGTTCGGACAAAACAACGGACAGGGAGAACACTGAAGCTTTCTTT
TRBV7-9	TRBJ2-3	-	-	CASSSGRIDTQYF	TGTGCCAGCAGCTCCGGACGGATCGATACGCAGTATTTT